Below are 9 T cell receptor beta chains sequenced from a single sample in a study of blood T cell repertoires in COVID-19. The table came from immunoSEQ multiplex PCR; TCRdb's copy has only in-frame clones and leaves some out. The top ten clones hold about 2.3% of a sample with fewer than 300,000 clones, more than 75% of them seen once. Sequencing was done on a sample of PBMCs or T cells enriched from blood (not recorded which). Receptors were obtained from a woman aged 40 to 50 with acute COVID-19.

The V and J genes are TRBV27 and TRBJ2-7, with D tentatively TRBD1 (6 bases). From germline, CDR1 is MNHEY and CDR2 SMNVEV (reference sequence). The CDR3 has 14 amino acids. Deletions cut 5 bases from V and 4 bases from J, with 15 bases between. The chain's CDR3 is CASSRRGQMYEQYF. The CDR3 DNA follows: TGTGCCAGCAGTAGAAGAGGACAGATGTACGAGCAGTACTTC.

This chain connects TRBV4-3 to TRBJ2-1, with D hard to call. The CDR3 totals 15 residues. The V and J ends lost 5 bases and 0 bases respectively, with 11 bases between them. From germline, CDR1 is LGHNA and CDR2 YSLEER. As DNA, the CDR3 is TGCGCCAGCAGCGCCTCCGGGTTCTCCTACAATGAGCAGTTCTTC. Protein product: CASSASGFSYNEQFF.

Here the CDR3 reads CASSLGLALDTQYF. CDR3 DNA sequence: TGTGCCAGCAGCTTAGGTCTAGCGTTGGATACGCAGTATTTT. The rearrangement links TRBV11-2 to TRBJ2-3; weak D call: TRBD2 (6 bases). Germline V gene data show CDR1 as SGHAT and CDR2 as FQNNGV. The V gene lost 1 base and the J gene lost 6 bases, with 11 bases spanning the gap. This CDR3 spans 14 amino acids.

The CDR3 loop is CASSLGPWVGGEETQYF. The DNA for the CDR3 is TGTGCCAGCAGCTTAGGCCCTTGGGTAGGAGGGGAGGAGACCCAGTACTTC. The chain links TRBV7-2 to TRBJ2-5, with D perhaps TRBD2 (6 bases). Germline assignment: CDR1 SGHTA and CDR2 FQGNSA. CDR3 length: 17 residues. V lost 1 base and J lost 5, with 20 bases in between.

The J gene is TRBJ1-2, the V gene TRBV24-1; 7 bases agree with TRBD1. The CDR3 is made up of 14 amino acids. V lost 4 bases to trimming and J lost 3 bases; unmatched junction nucleotides: 4. CDR1 is KGHDR and CDR2 is SFDVKD in the germline V gene. In DNA form, the CDR3 reads TGTGCCACCAGTGACCGAACAGGGGACTATGGCTACACCTTC. It translates to CATSDRTGDYGYTF.

V usage is TRBV28 and J usage is TRBJ2-1, with 15 nucleotides matching TRBD2. The CDR3 runs to 15 residues. V lost 5 bases and J lost 9; bases outside the gene matches: 5. Looked up from germline, CDR1 is MDHEN and CDR2 is SYDVKM. The CDR3 region is CASSPGTSGRREQFF. The CDR3, as DNA: TGTGCCAGCAGTCCCGGGACTAGCGGGAGGCGTGAGCAGTTCTTC.

The rearrangement uses TRBV6-2 or TRBV6-3 and TRBJ2-7; TRBD2 might be the D (5 bases). The CDR3 extends over 17 amino acids. Trimming cost V 5 bases and J 6 bases, with 26 bases left between them. CDR1 is MNHEY and CDR2 is SVGEGT in the germline V gene. For the CDR3, the DNA is TGTGCCAGCAGTCCCAGTATCGGGGTGGGCAGCGGCCTCGAGCAGTACTTC. Its translation is CASSPSIGVGSGLEQYF.

By share of the sample, this clone is medium-sized. This chain joins TRBV2 and TRBJ2-1, with D maybe TRBD1 (6 bases). Trimming removed 6 bases from V and 10 bases from J, with 13 bases in between. Germline values: CDR1 SNHLY, CDR2 FYNNEI. The CDR3 totals 12 residues. The CDR3: CASRDRRVEQFF. Written as DNA, the CDR3 is TGTGCCAGCAGAGACAGGCGGGTCGAGCAGTTCTTC.

This sequence joins TRBV28 and TRBJ2-7, with a possible D match to TRBD1 (6 bases). Looked up from germline, CDR1 is MDHEN and CDR2 is SYDVKM. V was clipped by 1 base and J by 1 base, with 8 bases between them. The CDR3 is made up of 14 amino acids. CDR3 region: CASSLSTGSYEQYF. The CDR3 DNA reads as TGTGCCAGCAGTTTATCGACAGGATCCTACGAGCAGTACTTC. Full variable domain (remainder filled in from reference TRBV28 and TRBJ2-7): DVKVTQSSRYLVKRTGEKVFLECVQDMDHENMFWYRQDPGLGLRLIYFSYDVKMKEKGDIPEGYSVSREKKERFSLILESASTNQTSMYLCASSLSTGSYEQYFGPGTRLTVT.